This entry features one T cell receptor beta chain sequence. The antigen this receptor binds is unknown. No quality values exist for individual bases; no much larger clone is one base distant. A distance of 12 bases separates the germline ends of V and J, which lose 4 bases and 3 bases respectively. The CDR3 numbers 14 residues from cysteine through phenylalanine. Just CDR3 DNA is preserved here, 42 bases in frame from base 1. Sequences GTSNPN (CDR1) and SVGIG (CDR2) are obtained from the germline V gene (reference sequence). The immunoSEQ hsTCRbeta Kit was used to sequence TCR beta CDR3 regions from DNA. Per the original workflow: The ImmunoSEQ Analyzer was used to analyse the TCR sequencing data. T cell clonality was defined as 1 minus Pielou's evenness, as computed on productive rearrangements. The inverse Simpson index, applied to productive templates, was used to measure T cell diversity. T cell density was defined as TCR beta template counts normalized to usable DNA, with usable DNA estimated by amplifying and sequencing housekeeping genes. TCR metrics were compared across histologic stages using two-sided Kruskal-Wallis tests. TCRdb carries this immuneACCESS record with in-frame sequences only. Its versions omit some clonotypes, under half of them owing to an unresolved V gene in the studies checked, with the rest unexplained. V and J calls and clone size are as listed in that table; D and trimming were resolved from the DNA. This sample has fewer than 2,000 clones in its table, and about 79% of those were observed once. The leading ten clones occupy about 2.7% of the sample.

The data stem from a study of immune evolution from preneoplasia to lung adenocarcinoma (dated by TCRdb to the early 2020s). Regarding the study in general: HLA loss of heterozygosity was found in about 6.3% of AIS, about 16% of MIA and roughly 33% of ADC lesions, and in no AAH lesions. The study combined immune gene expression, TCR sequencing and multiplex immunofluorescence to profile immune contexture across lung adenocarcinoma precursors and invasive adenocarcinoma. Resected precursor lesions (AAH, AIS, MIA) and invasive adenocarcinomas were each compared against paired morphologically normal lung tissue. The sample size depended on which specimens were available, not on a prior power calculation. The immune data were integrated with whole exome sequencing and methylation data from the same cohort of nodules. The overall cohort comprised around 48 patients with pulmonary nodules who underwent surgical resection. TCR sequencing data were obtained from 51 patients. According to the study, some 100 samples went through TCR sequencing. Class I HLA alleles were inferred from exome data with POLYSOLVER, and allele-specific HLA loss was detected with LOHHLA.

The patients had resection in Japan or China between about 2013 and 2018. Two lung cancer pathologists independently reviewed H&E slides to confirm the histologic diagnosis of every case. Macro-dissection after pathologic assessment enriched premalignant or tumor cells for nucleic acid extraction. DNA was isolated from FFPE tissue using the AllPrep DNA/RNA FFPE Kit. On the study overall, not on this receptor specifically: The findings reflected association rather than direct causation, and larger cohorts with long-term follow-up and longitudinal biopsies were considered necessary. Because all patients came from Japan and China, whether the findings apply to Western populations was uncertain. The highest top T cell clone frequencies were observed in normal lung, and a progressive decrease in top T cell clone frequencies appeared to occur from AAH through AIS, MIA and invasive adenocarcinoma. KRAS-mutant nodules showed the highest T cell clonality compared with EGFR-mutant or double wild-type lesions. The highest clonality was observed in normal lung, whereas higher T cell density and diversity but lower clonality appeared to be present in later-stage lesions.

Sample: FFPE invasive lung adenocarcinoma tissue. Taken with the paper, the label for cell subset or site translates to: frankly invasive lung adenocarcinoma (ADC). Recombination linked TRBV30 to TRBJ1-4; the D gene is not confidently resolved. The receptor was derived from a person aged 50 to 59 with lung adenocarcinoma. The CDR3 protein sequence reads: CAWKQDPANEKLFF. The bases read TGTGCCTGGAAGCAGGACCCAGCTAATGAAAAACTGTTTTTT.